This T cell receptor beta chain was sequenced in a study of blood T cell repertoires in COVID-19. For the study at large: Nucleic acid was either cDNA or gDNA, and it came from T cells, B-cell-depleted T cells, or PBMCs.

CDR1 and CDR2 (germline): MNHNY, SVGAGI (reference sequence). Trimming took 5 bases from V and 2 from J, leaving 13 bases between them. This CDR3 is built from 16 residues. TCRdb keeps only in-frame clones here, not all; method: immunoSEQ multiplex PCR. Among under 250,000 clones listed, roughly 85% were seen once. Sample: peripheral blood. The chain uses TRBV6-6 and TRBJ2-6; a possible D gene is TRBD2 (7 bases). The receptor was derived from a woman older than 75 with acute or convalescent COVID-19. The CDR3 region is CASSQGGGTGANVLTF. The CDR3 coding sequence is TGTGCCAGCAGTCAAGGGGGAGGGACTGGGGCCAACGTCCTGACTTTC.